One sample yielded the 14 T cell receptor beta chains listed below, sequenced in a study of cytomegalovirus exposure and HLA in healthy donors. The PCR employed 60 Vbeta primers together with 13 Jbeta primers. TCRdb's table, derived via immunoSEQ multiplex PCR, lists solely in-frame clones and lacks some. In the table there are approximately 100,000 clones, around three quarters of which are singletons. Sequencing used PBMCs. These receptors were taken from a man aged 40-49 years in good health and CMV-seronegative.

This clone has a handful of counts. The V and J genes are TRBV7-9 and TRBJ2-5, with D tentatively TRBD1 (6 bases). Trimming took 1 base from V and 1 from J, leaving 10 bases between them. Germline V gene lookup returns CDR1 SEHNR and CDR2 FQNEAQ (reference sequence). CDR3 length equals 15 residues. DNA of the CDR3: TGTGCCAGCAGCTTAGTGGGGGCAGCCCAAGAGACCCAGTACTTC. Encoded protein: CASSLVGAAQETQYF.

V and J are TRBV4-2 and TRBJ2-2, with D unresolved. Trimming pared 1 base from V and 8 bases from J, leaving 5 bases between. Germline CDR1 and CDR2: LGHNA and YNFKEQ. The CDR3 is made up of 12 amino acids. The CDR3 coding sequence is TGTGCCAGCAGCCAAGTACAAGGGGAGCTGTTTTTT. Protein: CASSQVQGELFF.

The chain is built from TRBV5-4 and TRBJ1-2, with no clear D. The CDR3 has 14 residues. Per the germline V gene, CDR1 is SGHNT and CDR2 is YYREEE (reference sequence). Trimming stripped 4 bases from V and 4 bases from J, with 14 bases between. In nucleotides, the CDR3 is TGTGCCAGCAGCCTCCAGCAGGCAAGCTATGGCTACACCTTC. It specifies CASSLQQASYGYTF.

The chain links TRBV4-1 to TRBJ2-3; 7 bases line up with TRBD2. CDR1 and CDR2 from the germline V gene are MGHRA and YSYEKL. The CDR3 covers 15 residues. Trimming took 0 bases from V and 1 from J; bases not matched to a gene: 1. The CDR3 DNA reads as TGCGCCAGCAGCCAAGATGCGGGGGGCACAGATACGCAGTATTTT. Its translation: CASSQDAGGTDTQYF.

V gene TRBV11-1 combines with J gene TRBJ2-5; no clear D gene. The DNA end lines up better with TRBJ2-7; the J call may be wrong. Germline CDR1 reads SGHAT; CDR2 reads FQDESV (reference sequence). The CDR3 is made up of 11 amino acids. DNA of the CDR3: TGTGCCAGCAGCTCCATCTACGAGCAGTACTTC. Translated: CASSSIYEQYF.

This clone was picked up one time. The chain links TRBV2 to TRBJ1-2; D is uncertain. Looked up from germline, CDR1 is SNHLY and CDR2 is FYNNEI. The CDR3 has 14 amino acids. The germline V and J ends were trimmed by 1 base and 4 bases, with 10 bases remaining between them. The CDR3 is CASSEVGAGYGYTF. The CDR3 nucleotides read TGTGCCAGCAGTGAAGTGGGCGCGGGCTATGGCTACACCTTC.

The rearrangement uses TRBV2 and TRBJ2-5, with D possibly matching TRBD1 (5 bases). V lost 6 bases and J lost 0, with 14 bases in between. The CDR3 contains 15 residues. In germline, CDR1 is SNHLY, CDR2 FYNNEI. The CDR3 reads CASRGQGTYQETQYF. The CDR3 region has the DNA TGTGCCAGCAGGGGCCAGGGTACGTACCAAGAGACCCAGTACTTC.

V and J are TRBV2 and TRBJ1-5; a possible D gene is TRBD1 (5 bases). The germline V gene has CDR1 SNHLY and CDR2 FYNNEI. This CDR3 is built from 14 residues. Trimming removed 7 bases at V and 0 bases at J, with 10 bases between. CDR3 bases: TGTGCCAGCACTTCGACAGATAGCAATCAGCCCCAGCATTTT. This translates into CASTSTDSNQPQHF.

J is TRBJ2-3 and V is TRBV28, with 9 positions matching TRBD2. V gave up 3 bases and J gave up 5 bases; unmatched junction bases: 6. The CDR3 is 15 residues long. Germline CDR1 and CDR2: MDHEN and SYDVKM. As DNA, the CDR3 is TGTGCCAGCAGTTTTTCGCGGGGGGGAAGAGATACGCAGTATTTT. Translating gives CASSFSRGGRDTQYF. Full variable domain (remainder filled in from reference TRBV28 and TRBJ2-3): DVKVTQSSRYLVKRTGEKVFLECVQDMDHENMFWYRQDPGLGLRLIYFSYDVKMKEKGDIPEGYSVSREKKERFSLILESASTNQTSMYLCASSFSRGGRDTQYFGPGTRLTVL.

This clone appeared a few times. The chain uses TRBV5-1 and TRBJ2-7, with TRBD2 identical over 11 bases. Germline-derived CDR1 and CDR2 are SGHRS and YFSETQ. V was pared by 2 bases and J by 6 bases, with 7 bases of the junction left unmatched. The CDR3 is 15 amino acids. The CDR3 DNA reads TGCGCCAGCAGCTTAATTAGCGGGGGGGCTGGCGAGCAGTACTTC. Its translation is CASSLISGGAGEQYF.

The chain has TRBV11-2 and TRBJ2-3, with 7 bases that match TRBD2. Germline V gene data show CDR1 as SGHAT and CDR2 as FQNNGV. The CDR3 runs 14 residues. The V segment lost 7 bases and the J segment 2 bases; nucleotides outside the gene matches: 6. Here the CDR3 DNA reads TGTGCCAGCATGCTAGCGGAACACACAGATACGCAGTATTTT. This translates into CASMLAEHTDTQYF.

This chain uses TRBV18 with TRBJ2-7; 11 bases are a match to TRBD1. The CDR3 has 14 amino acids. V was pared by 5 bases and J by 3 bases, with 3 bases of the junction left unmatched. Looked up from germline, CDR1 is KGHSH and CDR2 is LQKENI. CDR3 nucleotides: TGTGCCAGCTCAACCGGGACAGGGGGCTACGAGCAGTACTTC. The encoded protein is CASSTGTGGYEQYF.

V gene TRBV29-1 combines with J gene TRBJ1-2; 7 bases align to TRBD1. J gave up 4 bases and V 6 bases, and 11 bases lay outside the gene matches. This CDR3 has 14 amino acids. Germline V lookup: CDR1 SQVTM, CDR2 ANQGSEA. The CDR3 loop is CSVRTGSAFYGYTF. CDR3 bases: TGCAGCGTCCGGACAGGCAGTGCCTTCTATGGCTACACCTTC.

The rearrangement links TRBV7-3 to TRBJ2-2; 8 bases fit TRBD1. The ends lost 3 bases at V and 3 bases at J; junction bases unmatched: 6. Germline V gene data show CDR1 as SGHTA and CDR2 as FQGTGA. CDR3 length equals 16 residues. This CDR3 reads CASSFQGAGDTGELFF. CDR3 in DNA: TGTGCCAGCAGCTTTCAGGGGGCTGGGGACACCGGGGAGCTGTTTTTT.